This TCR beta chain is from a study of early stage breast cancer tumors. As for the study in general: ER+/PR+/HER2- status applied to about 75% of the 16 invasive breast tumors. Invasive lobular carcinomas made up about 30% of the 12 ER+/PR+/HER2- tumors. Study observations and caveats: Compared with adjacent normal breast tissue, tumors showed approximately 2.5-fold greater T cell density and higher clonality. Comparing each tissue with blood distinguished tumor from normal in most of the 16 patients.

The protocol was immunoSEQ multiplex PCR, while the TCRdb copy is restricted to in-frame clones and leaves out a portion. Here the sample spans about 48,000 clones, roughly 83% being singletons. Comments on this clone: Its target is not known.

The sequence derives from a person in their fifties with breast cancer. Sequencing was performed on blood.

This CDR3 reads CASSTGTSGNIGTDTQYF. As DNA, the CDR3 is TGTGCCAGCAGCACTGGGACTAGCGGGAATATCGGCACAGATACGCAGTATTTT. The chain carries TRBV7-9 and TRBJ2-3, with 13 bases aligning to TRBD2. The germline gives CDR1 SEHNR, CDR2 FQNEAQ (reference sequence). The CDR3 has 18 amino acids. With V trimmed by 5 bases and J by 1 base, 9 bases remained unmatched. Full variable domain (rest looked up from reference TRBV7-9 and TRBJ2-3): DTGVSQNPRHKITKRGQNVTFRCDPISEHNRLYWYRQTLGQGPEFLTYFQNEAQLEKSRLLSDRFSAERPKGSFSTLEIQRTEQGDSAMYLCASSTGTSGNIGTDTQYFGPGTRLTVL.